Presented here are 3 T cell receptor beta chains from one specimen sequenced in a study of CD8+ T cells in alopecia areata. It was cDNA, reverse transcribed from extracted RNA, that served as the sequencing template. Data came from immunoSEQ multiplex PCR; TCRdb stores just in-frame clones and leaves some out. Of fewer than 200,000 clones listed, less than 75% were seen once; the top ten hold 16%. The sample's treatment: oral pan-JAK inhibitor, 5-10 mg twice daily. Sequencing used CD4+ T cells sorted from blood, obtained at roughly week 58, from a patient treated with tofacitinib. All receptors derive from a human donor with alopecia areata.

This chain links TRBV6-5 with TRBJ2-4; TRBD1 aligns across 9 bases. The germline gives CDR1 MNHEY, CDR2 SVGAGI. The CDR3 covers 13 residues. V was pared by 4 bases and J by 7 bases, with 2 bases of the junction left unmatched. The CDR3: CASSLGQGNIQYF. DNA of the CDR3: TGTGCCAGCAGTTTAGGACAGGGGAACATTCAGTACTTC.

With respect to this clone: The junction departs from the called germline gene at one end, perhaps through a read error. The DNA of the CDR3 is TGTGCCAGCAGGGAAGGACAGGGAAAGGGGGAAAAACTGTTTTTT. Translated, it gives CASREGQGKGEKLFF. This chain connects TRBV2 to TRBJ1-4, with 8 bases aligning to TRBD1. Per germline, CDR1 SNHLY and CDR2 FYNNEI. This CDR3 is 15 amino acids long.

This clone was counted once. V usage is TRBV7-9 and J usage is TRBJ1-2; D is unclear. The CDR3 is 14 amino acids. The germline CDR1 and CDR2 sequences are SEHNR and FQNEAQ (reference sequence). Deletions cut 2 bases from V and 6 bases from J, with 13 bases between. In DNA, the CDR3 is TGTGCCAGCAGCTTACCCCGGACTGTTGATGGCTACACCTTC. Protein: CASSLPRTVDGYTF.